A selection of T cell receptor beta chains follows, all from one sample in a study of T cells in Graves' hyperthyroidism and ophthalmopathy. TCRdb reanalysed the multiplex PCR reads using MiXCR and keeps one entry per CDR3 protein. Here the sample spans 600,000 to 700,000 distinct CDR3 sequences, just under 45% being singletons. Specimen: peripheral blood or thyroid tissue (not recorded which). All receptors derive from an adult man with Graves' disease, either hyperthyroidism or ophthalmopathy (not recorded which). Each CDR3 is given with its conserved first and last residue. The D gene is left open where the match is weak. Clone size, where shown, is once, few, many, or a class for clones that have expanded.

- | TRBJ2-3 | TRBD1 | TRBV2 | CASSGQGTDTQYF | TGTGCCAGCAGTGGACAGGGAACAGATACGCAGTATTTT
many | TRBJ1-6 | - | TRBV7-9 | CASSPDSFTALHF | TGTGCCAGCAGCCCCGACTCGTTTACGGCCCTCCACTTT
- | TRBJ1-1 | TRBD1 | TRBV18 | CASSPLDRANTEAFF | TGTGCCAGCTCACCTCTGGACAGGGCGAACACTGAAGCTTTCTTT
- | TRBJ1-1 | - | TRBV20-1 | CSARLSAGGATEAFF | TGCAGTGCTAGACTAAGCGCCGGGGGGGCCACTGAAGCTTTCTTT
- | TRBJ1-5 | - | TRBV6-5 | CATRTENNQPQPF | TGTGCCACCAGGACAGAAAATAATCAGCCCCAGCCTTTT
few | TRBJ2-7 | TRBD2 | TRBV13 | CASTSGAGGLYEQYF | TGTGCCAGCACTAGCGGGGCGGGAGGCCTCTACGAGCAGTACTTC
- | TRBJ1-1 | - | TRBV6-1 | CASSPSGFTEAFF | TGTGCCAGCAGCCCCTCAGGCTTCACTGAAGCTTTCTTT
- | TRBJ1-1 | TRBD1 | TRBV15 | CATSRGDITGGTEAFF | TGTGCCACCAGCAGAGGAGACATTACAGGGGGCACTGAAGCTTTCTTT
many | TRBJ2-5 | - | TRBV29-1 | CSPNGGPETQYF | TGCAGCCCCAATGGTGGGCCTGAGACCCAGTACTTC
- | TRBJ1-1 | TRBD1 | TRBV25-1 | CADRANTEAFF | TGTGCCGACAGGGCGAACACTGAGGCTTTCTTT
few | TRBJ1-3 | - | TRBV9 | CASSVDGAPGNTIYF | TGTGCCAGCAGCGTAGACGGGGCCCCTGGAAACACCATATATTTT
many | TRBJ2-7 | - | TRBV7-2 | CASSRGVGVYEQYF | TGTGCCAGCAGCCGAGGGGTGGGAGTCTACGAGCAGTACTTC
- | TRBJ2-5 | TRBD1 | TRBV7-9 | CASSPPGGRETQYF | TGTGCCAGCAGTCCGCCAGGGGGCCGAGAGACCCAGTACTTC
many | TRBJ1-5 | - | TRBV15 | CATSRSGLSNQPQHF | TGTGCCACCAGCCGGTCGGGGCTAAGCAATCAGCCCCAGCATTTT
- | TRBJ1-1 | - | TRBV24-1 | CATSDQGLTEAFF | TGTGCCACCAGTGATCAGGGTTTAACTGAAGCTTTCTTT
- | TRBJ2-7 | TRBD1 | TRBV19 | CASRSTGGSYEQYF | TGTGCCAGTAGATCCACAGGGGGCTCCTACGAGCAGTACTTC